The source of this T cell receptor beta chain is a study of graft-versus-host responses after intestinal transplantation. Comment on this clone: Antigen: not known.

Germline CDR1 reads SGHDT; CDR2 reads YYEEEE. The CDR3 contains 13 residues. With 1 base removed from V and 7 bases from J, the gap between germline ends came to 12 bases. The repertoire was sequenced with immunoSEQ multiplex PCR; TCRdb's copy has only in-frame clones and lacks some. The data show under 140,000 clones, about 94% seen once. Sequenced here: unstimulated CD8+ T cells sorted from spleen or lymph node cells, sampled before intestinal transplant. The sequence came from a human donor who received an intestinal transplant. This chain uses TRBV5-6 with TRBJ2-7; D ambiguous. The CDR3 is CASSLQDTLEQYF. For the CDR3, the DNA is TGTGCCAGCAGCTTGCAGGATACCCTGGAGCAGTACTTC.